Below are 2 T cell receptor beta chains sequenced from a single sample in a study of blood T cell repertoires in COVID-19 (dated by TCRdb to 2019 to 2021). Libraries came from the immunoSEQ multiplex PCR assay. TCRdb took this table from immuneACCESS and kept in-frame rearrangements with V and J called. Such tables lack part of the clones; where checked against another copy, unresolved V genes explain under half of the gap, and the rest is unexplained. The sample has roughly 120,000 clones on record, 60% to 80% of them singletons. The ten largest clonotypes hold approximately 16% of the sample. Sequencing used peripheral blood. These receptor sequences come from a woman older than 75 with active or convalescent COVID-19.

The rearrangement joins TRBV9 to TRBJ1-3; 7 bases are a match to TRBD1. Trimming at V came to 3 bases and at J to 2 bases, leaving 2 bases not matched to a gene. Germline CDR1 and CDR2: SGDLS and YYNGEE. The CDR3 runs 14 residues. The CDR3 coding sequence is TGTGCCAGCAGCGGACAGGGCACTGGAAACACCATATATTTT. This sequence encodes CASSGQGTGNTIYF.

This chain links TRBV7-9 with TRBJ2-1; D is possibly TRBD2 (6 bases). The germline V gene has CDR1 SEHNR and CDR2 FQNEAQ (reference sequence). This CDR3 has 15 residues. The ends were cut back, 0 bases at V and 8 bases at J, with 14 bases in the middle. CDR3 in amino acids: CASSLAGGRGYEQFF. The DNA for the CDR3 is TGTGCCAGCAGCTTAGCGGGAGGAAGAGGATATGAGCAGTTCTTC.